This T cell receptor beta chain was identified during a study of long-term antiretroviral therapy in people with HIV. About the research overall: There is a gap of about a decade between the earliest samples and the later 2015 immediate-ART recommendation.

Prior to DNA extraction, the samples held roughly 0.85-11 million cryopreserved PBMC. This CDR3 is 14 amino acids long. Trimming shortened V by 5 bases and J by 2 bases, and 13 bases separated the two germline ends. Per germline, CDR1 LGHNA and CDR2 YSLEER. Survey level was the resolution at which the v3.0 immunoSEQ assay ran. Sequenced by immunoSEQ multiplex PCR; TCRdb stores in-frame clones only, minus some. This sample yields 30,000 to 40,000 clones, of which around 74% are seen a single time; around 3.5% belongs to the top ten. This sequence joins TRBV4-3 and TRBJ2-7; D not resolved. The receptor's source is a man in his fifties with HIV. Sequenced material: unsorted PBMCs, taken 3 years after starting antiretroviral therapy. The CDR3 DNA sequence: TGCGCCAGCAGCAAGGACGGTCTCCCCTACGAGCAGTACTTC. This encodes CASSKDGLPYEQYF.